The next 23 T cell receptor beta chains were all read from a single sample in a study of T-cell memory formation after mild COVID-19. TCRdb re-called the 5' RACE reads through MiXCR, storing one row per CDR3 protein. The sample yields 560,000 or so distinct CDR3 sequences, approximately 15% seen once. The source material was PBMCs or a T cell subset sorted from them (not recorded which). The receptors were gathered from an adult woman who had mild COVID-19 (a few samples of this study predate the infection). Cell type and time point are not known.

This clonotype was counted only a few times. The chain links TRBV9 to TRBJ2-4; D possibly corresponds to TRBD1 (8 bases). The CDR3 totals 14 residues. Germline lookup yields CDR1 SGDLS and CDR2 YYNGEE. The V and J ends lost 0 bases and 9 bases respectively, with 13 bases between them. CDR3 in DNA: TGTGCCAGCAGCGTAGAACAGGGGGGGAGCATTCAGTACTTC. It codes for CASSVEQGGSIQYF.

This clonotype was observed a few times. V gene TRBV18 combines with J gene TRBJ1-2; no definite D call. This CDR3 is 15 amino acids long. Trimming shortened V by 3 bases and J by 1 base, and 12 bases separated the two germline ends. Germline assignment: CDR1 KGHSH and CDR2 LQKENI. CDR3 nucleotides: TGTGCCAGCTCACCGACGGGTTCGGTTAACTATGGCTACACCTTC. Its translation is CASSPTGSVNYGYTF.

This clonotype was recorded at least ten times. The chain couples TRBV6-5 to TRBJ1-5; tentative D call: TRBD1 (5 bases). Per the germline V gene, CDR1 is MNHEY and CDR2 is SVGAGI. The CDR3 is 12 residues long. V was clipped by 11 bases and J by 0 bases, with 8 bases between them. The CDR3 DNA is TGTGCCGGGGCGGATAGCAATCAGCCCCAGCATTTT. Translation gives CAGADSNQPQHF.

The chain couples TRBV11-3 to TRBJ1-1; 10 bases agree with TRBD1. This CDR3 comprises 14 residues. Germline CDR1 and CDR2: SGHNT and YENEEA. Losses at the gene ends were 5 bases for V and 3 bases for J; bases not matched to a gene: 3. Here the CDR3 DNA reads TGTGCCAGCAGCCGTGGGACAGGGGACACTGAAGCTTTCTTT. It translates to CASSRGTGDTEAFF.

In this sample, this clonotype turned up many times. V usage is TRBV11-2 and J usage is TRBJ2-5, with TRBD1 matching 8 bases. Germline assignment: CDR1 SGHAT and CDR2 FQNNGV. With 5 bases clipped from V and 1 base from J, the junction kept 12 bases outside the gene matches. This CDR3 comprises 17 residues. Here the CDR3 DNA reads TGTGCCAGCAGCCGCCAGGGGGCGGGACACCGCCAAGAGACCCAGTACTTC. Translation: CASSRQGAGHRQETQYF.

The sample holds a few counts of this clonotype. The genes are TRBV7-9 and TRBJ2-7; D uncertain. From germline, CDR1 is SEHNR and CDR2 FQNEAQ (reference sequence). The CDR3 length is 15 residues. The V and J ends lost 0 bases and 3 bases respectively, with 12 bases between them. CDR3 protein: CASSLAVGIDYEQYF. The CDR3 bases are TGTGCCAGCAGCTTAGCGGTGGGAATAGACTACGAGCAGTACTTC.

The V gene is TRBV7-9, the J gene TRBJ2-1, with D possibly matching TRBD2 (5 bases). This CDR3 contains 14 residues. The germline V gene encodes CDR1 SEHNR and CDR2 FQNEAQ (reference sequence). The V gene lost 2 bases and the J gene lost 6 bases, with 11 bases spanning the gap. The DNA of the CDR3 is TGTGCCAGCAGCTTACCCGGGGTAGGCAATGAGCAGTTCTTC. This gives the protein CASSLPGVGNEQFF.

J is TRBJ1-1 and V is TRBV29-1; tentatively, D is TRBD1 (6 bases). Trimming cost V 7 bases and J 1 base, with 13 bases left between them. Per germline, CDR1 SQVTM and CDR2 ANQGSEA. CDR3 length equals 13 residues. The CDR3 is CSAQGTPNTEAFF. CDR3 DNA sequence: TGCAGCGCTCAAGGGACACCGAACACTGAAGCTTTCTTT.

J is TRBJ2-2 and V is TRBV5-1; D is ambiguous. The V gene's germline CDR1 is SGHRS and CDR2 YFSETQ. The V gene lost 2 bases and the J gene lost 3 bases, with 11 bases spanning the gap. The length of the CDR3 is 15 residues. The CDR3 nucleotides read TGCGCCAGCAGCTTAATGGACCCGCACACCGGGGAGCTGTTTTTT. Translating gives CASSLMDPHTGELFF.

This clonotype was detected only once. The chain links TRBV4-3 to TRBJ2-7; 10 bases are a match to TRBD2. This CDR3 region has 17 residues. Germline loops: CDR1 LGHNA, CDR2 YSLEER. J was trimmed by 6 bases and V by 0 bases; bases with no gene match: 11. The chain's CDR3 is CASSQEVAGGPAGEQYF. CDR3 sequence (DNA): TGCGCCAGCAGCCAAGAGGTAGCGGGAGGCCCTGCGGGCGAGCAGTACTTC.

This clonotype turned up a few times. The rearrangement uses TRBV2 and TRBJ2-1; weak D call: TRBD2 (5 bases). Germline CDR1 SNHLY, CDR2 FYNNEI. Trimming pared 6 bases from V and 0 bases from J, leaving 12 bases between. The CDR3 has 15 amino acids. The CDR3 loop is CASRRAGNSYNEQFF. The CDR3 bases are TGTGCCAGCAGAAGGGCGGGTAACTCCTACAATGAGCAGTTCTTC.

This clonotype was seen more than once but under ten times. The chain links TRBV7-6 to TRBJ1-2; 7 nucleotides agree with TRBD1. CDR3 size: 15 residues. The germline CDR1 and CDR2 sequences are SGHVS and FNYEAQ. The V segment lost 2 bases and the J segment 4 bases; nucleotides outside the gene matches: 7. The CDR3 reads CASSLRRGQSYGYTF. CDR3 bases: TGTGCCAGCAGCTTACGCCGGGGACAGAGCTATGGCTACACCTTC.

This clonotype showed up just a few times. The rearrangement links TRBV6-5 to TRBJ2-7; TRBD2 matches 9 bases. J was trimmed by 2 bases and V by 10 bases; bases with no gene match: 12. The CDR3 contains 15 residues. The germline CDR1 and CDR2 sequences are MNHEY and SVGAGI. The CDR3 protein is CATRASGVGAYEQYF. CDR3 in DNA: TGTGCCACCCGGGCTAGCGGGGTTGGGGCCTACGAGCAGTACTTC.

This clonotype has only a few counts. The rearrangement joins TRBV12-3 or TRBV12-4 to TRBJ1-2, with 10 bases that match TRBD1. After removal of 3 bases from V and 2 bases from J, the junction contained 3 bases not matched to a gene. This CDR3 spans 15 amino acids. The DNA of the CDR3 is TGTGCCAGCAGTTTTGGACAGGGGGGGAACTATGGCTACACCTTC. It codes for CASSFGQGGNYGYTF.

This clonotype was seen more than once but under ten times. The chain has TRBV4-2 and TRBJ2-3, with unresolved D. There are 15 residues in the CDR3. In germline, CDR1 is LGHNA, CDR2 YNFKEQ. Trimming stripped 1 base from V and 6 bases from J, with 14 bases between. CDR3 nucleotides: TGTGCCAGCAGCCAAGGGCCGGGTAATGCGGATACGCAGTATTTT. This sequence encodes CASSQGPGNADTQYF.

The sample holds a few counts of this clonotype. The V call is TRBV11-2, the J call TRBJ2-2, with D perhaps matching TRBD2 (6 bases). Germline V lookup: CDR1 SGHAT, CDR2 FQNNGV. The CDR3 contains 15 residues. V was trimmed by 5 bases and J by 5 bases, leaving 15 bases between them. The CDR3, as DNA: TGTGCCAGCAGCCCGGGACTGAAGGCAACCGGGGAGCTGTTTTTT. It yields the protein CASSPGLKATGELFF.

CDR3 protein: CASTSGLVNYGYTF. The DNA for the CDR3 is TGTGCCAGCACCTCGGGACTCGTTAACTATGGCTACACCTTC. The chain couples TRBV12-3 or TRBV12-4 to TRBJ1-2, with D maybe TRBD1 (5 bases). The germline V and J ends were trimmed by 7 bases and 1 base, with 13 bases remaining between them. CDR3 length: 14 residues.

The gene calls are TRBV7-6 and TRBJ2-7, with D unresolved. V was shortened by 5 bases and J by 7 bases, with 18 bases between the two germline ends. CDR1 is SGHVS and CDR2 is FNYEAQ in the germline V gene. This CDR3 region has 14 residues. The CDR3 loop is CASSPDRYLREQYF. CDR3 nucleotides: TGTGCCAGCAGCCCAGATCGGTATTTGAGAGAGCAGTACTTC.

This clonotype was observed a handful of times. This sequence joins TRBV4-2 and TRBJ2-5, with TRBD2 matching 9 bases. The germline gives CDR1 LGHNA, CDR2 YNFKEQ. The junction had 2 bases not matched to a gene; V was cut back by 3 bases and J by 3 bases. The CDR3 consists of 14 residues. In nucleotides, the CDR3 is TGTGCCAGCAGCCATAGCGGGGGAGAAGAGACCCAGTACTTC. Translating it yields CASSHSGGEETQYF.

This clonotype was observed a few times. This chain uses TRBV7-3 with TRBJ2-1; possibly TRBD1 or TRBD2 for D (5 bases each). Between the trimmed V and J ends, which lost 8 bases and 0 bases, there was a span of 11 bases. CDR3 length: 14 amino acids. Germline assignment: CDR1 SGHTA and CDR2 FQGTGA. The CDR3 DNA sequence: TGTGCCAGCGCCCGGGACCCCTCCTACAATGAGCAGTTCTTC. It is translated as CASARDPSYNEQFF.

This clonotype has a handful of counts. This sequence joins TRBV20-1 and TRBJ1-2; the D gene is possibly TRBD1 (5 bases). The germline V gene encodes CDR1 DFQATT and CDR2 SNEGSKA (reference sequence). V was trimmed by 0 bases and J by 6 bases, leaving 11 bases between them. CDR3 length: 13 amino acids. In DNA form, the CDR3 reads TGCAGTGCTAGAGATGAGGGGTGGCATGGCTACACCTTC. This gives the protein CSARDEGWHGYTF.

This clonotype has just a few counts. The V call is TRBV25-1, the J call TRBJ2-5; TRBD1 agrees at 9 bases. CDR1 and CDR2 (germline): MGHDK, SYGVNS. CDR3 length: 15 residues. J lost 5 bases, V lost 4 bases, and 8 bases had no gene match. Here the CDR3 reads CASSVGQGYEETQYF. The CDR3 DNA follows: TGTGCCAGCAGTGTTGGACAGGGGTATGAGGAGACCCAGTACTTC.

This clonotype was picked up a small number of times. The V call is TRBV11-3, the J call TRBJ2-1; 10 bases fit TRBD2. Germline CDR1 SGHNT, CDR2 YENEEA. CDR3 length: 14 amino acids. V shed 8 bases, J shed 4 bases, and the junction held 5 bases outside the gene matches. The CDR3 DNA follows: TGTGCCAGCGGTCCGGGACTAGCGTACAATGAGCAGTTCTTC. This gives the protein CASGPGLAYNEQFF.